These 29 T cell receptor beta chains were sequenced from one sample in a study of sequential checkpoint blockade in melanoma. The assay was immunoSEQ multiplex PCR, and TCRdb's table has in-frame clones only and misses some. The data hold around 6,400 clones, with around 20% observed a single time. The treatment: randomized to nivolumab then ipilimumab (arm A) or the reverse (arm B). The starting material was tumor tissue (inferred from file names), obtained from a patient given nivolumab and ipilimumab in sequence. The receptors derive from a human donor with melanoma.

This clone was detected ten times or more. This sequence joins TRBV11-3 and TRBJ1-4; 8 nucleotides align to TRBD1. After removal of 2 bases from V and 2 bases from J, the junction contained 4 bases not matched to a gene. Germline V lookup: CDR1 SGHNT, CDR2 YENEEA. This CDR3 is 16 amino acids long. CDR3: CASSLQGAATNEKLFF. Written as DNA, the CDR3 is TGTGCCAGCAGCTTACAGGGGGCAGCTACTAATGAAAAACTGTTTTTT.

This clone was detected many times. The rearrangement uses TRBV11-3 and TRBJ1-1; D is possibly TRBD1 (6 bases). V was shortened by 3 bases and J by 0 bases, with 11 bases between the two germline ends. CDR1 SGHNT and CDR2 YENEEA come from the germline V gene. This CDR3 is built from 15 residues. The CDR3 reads CASSLDGQMNTEAFF. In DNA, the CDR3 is TGTGCCAGCAGCTTGGACGGACAGATGAACACTGAAGCTTTCTTT.

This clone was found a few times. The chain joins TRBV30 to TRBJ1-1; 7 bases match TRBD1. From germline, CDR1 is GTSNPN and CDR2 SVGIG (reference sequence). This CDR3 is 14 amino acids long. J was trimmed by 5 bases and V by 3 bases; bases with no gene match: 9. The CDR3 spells CAWRIPGGRTEAFF. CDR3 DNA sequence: TGTGCCTGGAGGATTCCAGGGGGACGGACTGAAGCTTTCTTT.

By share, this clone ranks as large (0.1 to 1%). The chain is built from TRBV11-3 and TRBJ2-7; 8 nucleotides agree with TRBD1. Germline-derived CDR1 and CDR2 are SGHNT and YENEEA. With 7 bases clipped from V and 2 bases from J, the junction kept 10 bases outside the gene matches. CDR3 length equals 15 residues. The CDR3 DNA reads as TGTGCCAGCATACACGGACAGGGCCTCGCCTACGAGCAGTACTTC. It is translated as CASIHGQGLAYEQYF. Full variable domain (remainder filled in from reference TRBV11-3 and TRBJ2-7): EAGVVQSPRYKIIEKKQPVAFWCNPISGHNTLYWYLQNLGQGPELLIRYENEEAVDDSQLPKDRFSAERLKGVDSTLKIQPAELGDSAVYLCASIHGQGLAYEQYFGPGTRLTVT.

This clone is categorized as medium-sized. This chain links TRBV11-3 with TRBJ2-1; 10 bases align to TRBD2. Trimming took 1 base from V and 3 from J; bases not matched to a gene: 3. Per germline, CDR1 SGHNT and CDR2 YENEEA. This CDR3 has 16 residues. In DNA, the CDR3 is TGTGCCAGCAGCTTAGTGCGGACTAGCGGCTACAATGAGCAGTTCTTC. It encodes CASSLVRTSGYNEQFF.

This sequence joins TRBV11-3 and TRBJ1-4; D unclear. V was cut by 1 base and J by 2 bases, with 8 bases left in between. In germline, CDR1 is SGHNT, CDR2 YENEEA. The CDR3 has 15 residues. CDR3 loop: CASSLGGITNEKLFF. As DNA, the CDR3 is TGTGCCAGCAGCTTAGGCGGGATCACTAATGAAAAACTGTTTTTT.

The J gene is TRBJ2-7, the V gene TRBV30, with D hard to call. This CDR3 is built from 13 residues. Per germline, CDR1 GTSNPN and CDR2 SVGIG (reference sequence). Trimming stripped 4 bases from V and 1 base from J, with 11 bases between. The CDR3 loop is CAWMPQISYEQYF. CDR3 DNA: TGTGCCTGGATGCCCCAGATTTCCTACGAGCAGTACTTC. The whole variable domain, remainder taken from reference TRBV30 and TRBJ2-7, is SQTIHQWPATLVQPVGSPLSLECTVEGTSNPNLYWYRQAAGRGLQLLFYSVGIGQISSEVPQNLSASRPQDRQFILSSKKLLLSDSGFYLCAWMPQISYEQYFGPGTRLTVT.

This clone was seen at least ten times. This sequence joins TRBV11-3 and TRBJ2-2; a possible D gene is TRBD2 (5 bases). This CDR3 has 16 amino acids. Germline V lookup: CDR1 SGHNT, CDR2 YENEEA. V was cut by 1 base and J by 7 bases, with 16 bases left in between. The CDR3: CASSLVGDPSYGELFF. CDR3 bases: TGTGCCAGCAGCTTAGTCGGGGATCCCTCGTACGGGGAGCTGTTTTTT.

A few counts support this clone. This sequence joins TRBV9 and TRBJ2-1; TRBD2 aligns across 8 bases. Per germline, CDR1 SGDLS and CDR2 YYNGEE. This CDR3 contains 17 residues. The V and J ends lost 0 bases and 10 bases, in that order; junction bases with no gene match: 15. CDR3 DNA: TGTGCCAGCAGCGTAGAACCGGCGGGAGGACCCTTTGAGGAGCAGTTCTTC. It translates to CASSVEPAGGPFEEQFF. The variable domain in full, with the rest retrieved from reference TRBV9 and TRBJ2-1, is DSGVTQTPKHLITATGQRVTLRCSPRSGDLSVYWYQQSLDQGLQFLIQYYNGEERAKGNILERFSAQQFPDLHSELNLSSLELGDSALYFCASSVEPAGGPFEEQFFGPGTRLTVL.

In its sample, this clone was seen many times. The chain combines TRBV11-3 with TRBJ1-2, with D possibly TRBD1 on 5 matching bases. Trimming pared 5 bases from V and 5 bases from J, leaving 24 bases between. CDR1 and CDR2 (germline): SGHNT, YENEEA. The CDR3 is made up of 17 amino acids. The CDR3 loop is CASSIPRVYQGGYGYTF. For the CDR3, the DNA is TGTGCCAGCAGCATCCCACGTGTCTACCAGGGAGGATATGGCTACACCTTC.

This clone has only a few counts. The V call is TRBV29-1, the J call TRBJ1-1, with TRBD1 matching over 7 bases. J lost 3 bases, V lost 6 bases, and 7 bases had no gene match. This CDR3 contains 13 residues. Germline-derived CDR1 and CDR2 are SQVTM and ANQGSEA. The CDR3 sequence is CSVTGTADTEAFF. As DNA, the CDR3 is TGCAGCGTCACCGGGACAGCCGACACTGAAGCTTTCTTT. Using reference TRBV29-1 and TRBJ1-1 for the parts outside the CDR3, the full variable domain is SAVISQKPSRDICQRGTSLTIQCQVDSQVTMMFWYRQQPGQSLTLIATANQGSEATYESGFVIDKFPISRPNLTFSTLTVSNMSPEDSSIYLCSVTGTADTEAFFGQGTRLTVV.

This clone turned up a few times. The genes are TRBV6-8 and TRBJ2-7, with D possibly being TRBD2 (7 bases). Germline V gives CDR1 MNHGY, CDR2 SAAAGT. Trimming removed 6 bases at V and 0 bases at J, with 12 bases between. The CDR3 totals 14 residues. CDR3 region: CASRRGGSSYEQYF. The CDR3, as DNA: TGTGCCAGCAGGAGGGGGGGGAGCTCCTACGAGCAGTACTTC.

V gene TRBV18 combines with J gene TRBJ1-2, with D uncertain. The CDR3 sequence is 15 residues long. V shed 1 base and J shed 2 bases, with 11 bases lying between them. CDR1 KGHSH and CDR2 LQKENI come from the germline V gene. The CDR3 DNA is TGTGCCAGCTCACCACGTAGAGAAGCCAACTATGGCTACACCTTC. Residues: CASSPRREANYGYTF.

CDR3 in amino acids: CASSDLAWCPEAFF. As DNA, the CDR3 is TGTGCCAGCAGTGATCTCGCCTGGTGCCCTGAAGCTTTCTTT. The chain has TRBV6-8 and TRBJ1-1; D not certain. CDR1 and CDR2 from the germline V gene are MNHGY and SAAAGT. Trimming removed 5 bases from V and 6 bases from J, with 16 bases in between. The CDR3 is 14 residues long.

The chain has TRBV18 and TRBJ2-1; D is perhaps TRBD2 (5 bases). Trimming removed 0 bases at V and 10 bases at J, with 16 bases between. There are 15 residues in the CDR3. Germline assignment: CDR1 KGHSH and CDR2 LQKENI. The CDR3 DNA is TGTGCCAGCTCACCACCCAGCGCCCCTAGCAGGGAGCAGTTCTTC. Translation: CASSPPSAPSREQFF. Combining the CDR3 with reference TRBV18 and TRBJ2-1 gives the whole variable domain NAGVMQNPRHLVRRRGQEARLRCSPMKGHSHVYWYRQLPEEGLKFMVYLQKENIIDESGMPKERFSAEFPKEGPSILRIQQVVRGDSAAYFCASSPPSAPSREQFFGPGTRLTVL.

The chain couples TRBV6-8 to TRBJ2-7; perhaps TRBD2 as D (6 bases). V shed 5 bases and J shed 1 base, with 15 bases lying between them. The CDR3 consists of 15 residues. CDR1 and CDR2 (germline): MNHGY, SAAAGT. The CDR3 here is CASSVSYGGSYEQYF. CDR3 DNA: TGTGCCAGCAGTGTTTCTTACGGGGGATCCTACGAGCAGTACTTC.

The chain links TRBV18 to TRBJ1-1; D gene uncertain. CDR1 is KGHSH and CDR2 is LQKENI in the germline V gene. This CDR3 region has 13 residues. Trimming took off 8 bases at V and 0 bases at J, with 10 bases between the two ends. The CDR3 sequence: CASAGSLNTEAFF. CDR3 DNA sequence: TGTGCCAGCGCCGGGAGCCTGAACACTGAAGCTTTCTTT.

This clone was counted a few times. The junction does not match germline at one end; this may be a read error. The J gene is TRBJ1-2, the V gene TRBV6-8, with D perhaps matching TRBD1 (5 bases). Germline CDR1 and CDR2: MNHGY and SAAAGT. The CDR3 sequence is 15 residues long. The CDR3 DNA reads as TGTGCCACCACCGGAGGGGTGGGCAGGTCTTATGACTACACCTTC. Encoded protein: CATTGGVGRSYDYTF.

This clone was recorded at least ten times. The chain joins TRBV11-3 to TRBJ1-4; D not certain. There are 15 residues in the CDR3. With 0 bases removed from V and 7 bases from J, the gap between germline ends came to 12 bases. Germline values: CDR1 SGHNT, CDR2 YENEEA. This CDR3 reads CASSLDVGRGEKLFF. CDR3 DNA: TGTGCCAGCAGCTTAGACGTAGGGCGGGGTGAAAAACTGTTTTTT.

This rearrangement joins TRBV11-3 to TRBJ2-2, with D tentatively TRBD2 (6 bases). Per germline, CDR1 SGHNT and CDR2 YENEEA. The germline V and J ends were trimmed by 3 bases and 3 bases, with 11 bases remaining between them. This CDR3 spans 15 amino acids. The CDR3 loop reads CASSLGTFDTGELFF. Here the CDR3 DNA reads TGTGCCAGCAGCTTGGGGACTTTCGACACCGGGGAGCTGTTTTTT.

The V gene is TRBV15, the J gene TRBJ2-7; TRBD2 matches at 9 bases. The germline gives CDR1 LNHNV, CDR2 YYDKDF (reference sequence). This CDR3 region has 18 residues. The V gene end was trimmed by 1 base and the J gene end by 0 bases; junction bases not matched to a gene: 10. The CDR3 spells CATSRGGSGRVGSYEQYF. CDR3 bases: TGTGCCACCAGCAGAGGTGGTAGCGGGAGAGTCGGCTCCTACGAGCAGTACTTC.

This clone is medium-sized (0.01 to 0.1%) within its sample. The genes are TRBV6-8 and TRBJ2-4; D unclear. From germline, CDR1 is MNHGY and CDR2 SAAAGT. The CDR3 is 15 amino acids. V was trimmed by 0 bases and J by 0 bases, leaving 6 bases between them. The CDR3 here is CASSYSELAKNIQYF. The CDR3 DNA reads TGTGCCAGCAGTTACTCGGAACTAGCCAAAAACATTCAGTACTTC.

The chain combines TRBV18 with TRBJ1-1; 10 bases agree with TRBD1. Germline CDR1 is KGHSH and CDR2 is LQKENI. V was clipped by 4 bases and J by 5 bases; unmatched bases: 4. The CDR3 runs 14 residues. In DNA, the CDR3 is TGTGCCAGCTCACGGGACAGGGGAGGGACTGAAGCTTTCTTT. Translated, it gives CASSRDRGGTEAFF.

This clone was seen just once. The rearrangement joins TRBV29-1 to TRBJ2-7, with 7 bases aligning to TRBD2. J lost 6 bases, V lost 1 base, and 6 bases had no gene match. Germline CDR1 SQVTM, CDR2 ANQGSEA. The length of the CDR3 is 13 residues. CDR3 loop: CSVEGGGEVEQYF. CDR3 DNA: TGCAGCGTTGAAGGGGGGGGAGAGGTCGAGCAGTACTTC.

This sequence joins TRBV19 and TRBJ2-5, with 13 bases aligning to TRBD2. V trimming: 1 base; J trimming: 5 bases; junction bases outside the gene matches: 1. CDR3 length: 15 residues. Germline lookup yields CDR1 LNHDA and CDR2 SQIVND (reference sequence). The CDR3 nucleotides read TGTGCCAGTAGTATAGGGACTAGCGGGAGTGAGACCCAGTACTTC. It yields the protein CASSIGTSGSETQYF.

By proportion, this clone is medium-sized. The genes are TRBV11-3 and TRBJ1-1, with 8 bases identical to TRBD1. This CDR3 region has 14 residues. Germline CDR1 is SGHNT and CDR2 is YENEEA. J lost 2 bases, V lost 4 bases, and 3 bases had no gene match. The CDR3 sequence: CASSSGGLNTEAFF. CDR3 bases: TGTGCCAGCAGCTCAGGGGGCTTAAACACTGAAGCTTTCTTT. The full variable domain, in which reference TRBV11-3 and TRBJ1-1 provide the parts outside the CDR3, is EAGVVQSPRYKIIEKKQPVAFWCNPISGHNTLYWYLQNLGQGPELLIRYENEEAVDDSQLPKDRFSAERLKGVDSTLKIQPAELGDSAVYLCASSSGGLNTEAFFGQGTRLTVV.

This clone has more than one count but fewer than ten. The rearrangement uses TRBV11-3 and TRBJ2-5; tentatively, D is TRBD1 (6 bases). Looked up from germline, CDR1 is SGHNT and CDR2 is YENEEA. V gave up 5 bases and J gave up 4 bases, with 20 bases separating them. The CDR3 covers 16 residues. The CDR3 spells CASSHNPGHQGETQYF. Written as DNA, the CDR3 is TGTGCCAGCAGCCACAACCCGGGACATCAAGGAGAGACCCAGTACTTC.

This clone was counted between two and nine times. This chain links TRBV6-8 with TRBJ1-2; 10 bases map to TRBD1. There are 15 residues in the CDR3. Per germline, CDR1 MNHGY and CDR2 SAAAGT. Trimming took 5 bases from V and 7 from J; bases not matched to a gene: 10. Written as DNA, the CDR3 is TGTGCCAGCAGTCCCACGGGACAGGGGAAACTTGGCTACACCTTC. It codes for CASSPTGQGKLGYTF.

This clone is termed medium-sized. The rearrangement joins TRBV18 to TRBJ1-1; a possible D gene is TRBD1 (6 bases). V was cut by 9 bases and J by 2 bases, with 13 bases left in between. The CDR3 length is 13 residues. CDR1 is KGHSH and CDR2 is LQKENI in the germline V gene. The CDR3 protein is CASSTGPNTEAFF. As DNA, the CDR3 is TGTGCCAGTTCGACAGGACCAAACACTGAAGCTTTCTTT.